Each of the 20 T cell receptor beta chains below was sequenced from the same sample in a study of sequential checkpoint blockade in melanoma. Assay used: immunoSEQ multiplex PCR; TCRdb lists only in-frame clones, some missing. Of approximately 3,600 clones in the sample, 34% were seen once. The treatment is: randomized to nivolumab then ipilimumab (arm A) or the reverse (arm B). The specimen comprised tumor tissue (inferred from file names), sampled from a patient given nivolumab and ipilimumab in sequence. Receptors originate from a human donor with melanoma.

The CDR3 loop is CASSLDSHNSGNTIYF. The CDR3 region has the DNA TGTGCCAGCAGCTTGGACAGCCATAACTCTGGAAACACCATATATTTT. This chain uses TRBV11-3 with TRBJ1-3; TRBD1 might be the D (6 bases). CDR3 length: 16 residues. Looked up from germline, CDR1 is SGHNT and CDR2 is YENEEA. V gave up 3 bases and J gave up 0 bases, with 12 bases separating them.

The table lists this clone with a count of one. The chain recombines TRBV19 with TRBJ1-4; TRBD1 matches at 9 bases. Germline V gene data show CDR1 as LNHDA and CDR2 as SQIVND (reference sequence). V was clipped by 5 bases and J by 10 bases; unmatched bases: 14. The CDR3 runs to 16 residues. The CDR3 coding sequence is TGTGCCAGTAGTCCCGGGCGGGGACAGGGTTTTGGAAAACTGTTTTTT. Translation gives CASSPGRGQGFGKLFF.

The chain links TRBV11-1 to TRBJ2-3; D perhaps matches TRBD1 (6 bases). CDR1 SGHAT and CDR2 FQDESV come from the germline V gene (reference sequence). Trimming took off 7 bases at V and 1 base at J, with 12 bases between the two ends. This CDR3 has 14 residues. The DNA of the CDR3 is TGTGCCAGCACCGGGACAAAGGGCACAGATACGCAGTATTTT. It specifies CASTGTKGTDTQYF. Together with reference TRBV11-1 and TRBJ2-3, the CDR3 gives the full variable domain: EAEVAQSPRYKITEKSQAVAFWCDPISGHATLYWYRQILGQGPELLVQFQDESVVDDSQLPKDRFSAERLKGVDSTLKIQPAELGDSAMYLCASTGTKGTDTQYFGPGTRLTVL.

This clone turned up a few times. The chain uses TRBV7-5 and TRBJ1-1. TRBV7-5 has pseudogene status. CDR3 length: 14 residues. The CDR3 DNA reads TGTGCCAGCAGCTTAGCAGGAGGGGTCACTGAAGCTTTCTTT. As protein: CASSLAGGVTEAFF.

This clone counts as medium-sized. This chain joins TRBV11-3 and TRBJ1-1; D not certain. There are 19 residues in the CDR3. V lost 5 bases and J 0 bases, leaving 25 bases between the germline ends. Germline V gene data show CDR1 as SGHNT and CDR2 as YENEEA. CDR3 nucleotide sequence: TGTGCCAGCAGCCCCCTCTATGGCCCTGACGGTGTAATGAACACTGAAGCTTTCTTT. Its protein product is CASSPLYGPDGVMNTEAFF.

This rearrangement joins TRBV18 to TRBJ2-3, with D possibly matching TRBD2 (5 bases). Germline CDR1 is KGHSH and CDR2 is LQKENI. This CDR3 has 16 residues. Trimming cost V 1 base and J 2 bases, with 13 bases left between them. Here the CDR3 reads CASSPLEGPDTDTQYF. In DNA, the CDR3 is TGTGCCAGCTCACCACTAGAGGGCCCCGACACAGATACGCAGTATTTT.

This clone was seen only a few times. This chain uses TRBV9 with TRBJ2-5; D remains ambiguous. The germline gives CDR1 SGDLS, CDR2 YYNGEE. V shed 4 bases and J shed 4 bases, with 14 bases lying between them. The CDR3 is made up of 14 amino acids. The CDR3 DNA reads as TGTGCCAGCAGCCCGCAGGTCTGGAGAGAGACCCAGTACTTC. This gives the protein CASSPQVWRETQYF.

The chain links TRBV10-2 to TRBJ2-2, with a tentative D call TRBD1 (5 bases). The CDR3 spans 13 residues. Germline V gene sequence: CDR1 WSHSY, CDR2 SAAADI. V dropped 10 bases and J dropped 0 bases, with 9 bases sitting between them. The CDR3 nucleotides read TGCGCCACCCGACAGACGAACACCGGGGAGCTGTTTTTT. Encoded protein: CATRQTNTGELFF.

This clone was seen more than once but under ten times. The J gene is TRBJ1-5, the V gene TRBV12-5, with TRBD1 matching over 9 bases. CDR1 is LGHNT and CDR2 is FRNRAP in the germline V gene. CDR3 length: 13 residues. CDR3 DNA: TGTGCCAGCAACCAACAGGGGGACAGGGCCCAGCATTTT. Protein sequence: CASNQQGDRAQHF. Combining the CDR3 with reference TRBV12-5 and TRBJ1-5 gives the whole variable domain DARVTQTPRHKVTEMGQEVTMRCQPILGHNTVFWYRQTMMQGLELLAYFRNRAPLDDSGMPKDRFSAEMPDATLATLKIQPSEPRDSAVYFCASNQQGDRAQHFGDGTRLSIL.

This clone was counted only a few times. The V and J genes are TRBV10-2 and TRBJ2-1; unclear D gene. The V gene lost 3 bases and the J gene lost 4 bases, with 7 bases spanning the gap. The CDR3 totals 13 residues. The germline gives CDR1 WSHSY, CDR2 SAAADI. CDR3 coding DNA: TGCGCCAGCAGTGATGGCTATTACAATGAGCAGTTCTTC. Its protein product is CASSDGYYNEQFF.

The chain has TRBV6-8 and TRBJ1-3; tentative D call: TRBD1 (6 bases). The length of the CDR3 is 14 residues. V was clipped by 4 bases and J by 2 bases, with 9 bases between them. Looked up from germline, CDR1 is MNHGY and CDR2 is SAAAGT. CDR3: CASSSTGTGNTIYF. The CDR3 DNA reads TGTGCCAGCAGTTCCACAGGGACTGGAAACACCATATATTTT.

This clone was found a few times. V and J are TRBV6-8 and TRBJ2-1; 15 bases agree with TRBD2. This CDR3 spans 19 amino acids. With V trimmed by 4 bases and J by 6 bases, 13 bases remained unmatched. Per the germline V gene, CDR1 is MNHGY and CDR2 is SAAAGT. CDR3 region: CASSLVGLAGGAPRNEQFF. The CDR3 region has the DNA TGTGCCAGCAGTTTAGTGGGACTAGCGGGAGGTGCCCCCCGCAATGAGCAGTTCTTC.

Relative to its sample, this clone is medium-sized. V and J are TRBV6-8 and TRBJ2-1, with TRBD2 matching over 10 bases. The CDR3 runs 16 residues. Germline-derived CDR1 and CDR2 are MNHGY and SAAAGT. With V trimmed by 5 bases and J by 5 bases, 9 bases remained unmatched. The CDR3 loop reads CASSATLAGPNNEQFF. As DNA, the CDR3 is TGTGCCAGCAGTGCAACACTAGCGGGACCCAACAATGAGCAGTTCTTC.

The chain joins TRBV10-2 to TRBJ2-2; D is possibly TRBD1 (5 bases). Trimming cost V 0 bases and J 7 bases, with 18 bases left between them. CDR1 and CDR2 (germline): WSHSY, SAAADI. The CDR3 is made up of 17 amino acids. DNA for the CDR3: TGCGCCAGCAGTGAGTCGGGCGAGACAGCCAAGGACGGGGAGCTGTTTTTT. It yields the protein CASSESGETAKDGELFF.

Sample share makes this clone medium-sized. The chain recombines TRBV11-3 with TRBJ2-1; 8 bases are a match to TRBD2. After removal of 5 bases from V and 10 bases from J, the junction contained 13 bases not matched to a gene. CDR1 and CDR2 from the germline V gene are SGHNT and YENEEA. The CDR3 is made up of 15 amino acids. DNA of the CDR3: TGTGCCAGCAGCCCCCGACTAGCGTCCTGGGGCGAGCAGTTCTTC. It codes for CASSPRLASWGEQFF.

Concerning this clone: A read error may account for a junction end that differs from germline. The chain recombines TRBV6-8 with TRBJ2-7; TRBD2 agrees at 11 bases. The CDR3 is 13 amino acids. CDR1 is MNHGY and CDR2 is SAAAGT in the germline V gene. In nucleotides, the CDR3 is TGTGCCAGCAGAACCGGGACTAGCGGAAAAGAGGCTTTC. Encoded protein: CASRTGTSGKEAF.

This sequence joins TRBV9 and TRBJ1-4; D call uncertain. Trimming left V 5 bases short and J 4 bases short, with 9 bases between. This CDR3 has 13 amino acids. Germline assignment: CDR1 SGDLS and CDR2 YYNGEE. The CDR3 is CASSVGINEKLFF. DNA of the CDR3: TGTGCCAGCAGTGTGGGGATTAATGAAAAACTGTTTTTT.

This clone is categorized as medium-sized. The rearrangement joins TRBV6-8 to TRBJ2-1; D is undetermined. Germline V gene sequence: CDR1 MNHGY, CDR2 SAAAGT. Deletions cut 0 bases from V and 6 bases from J, with 6 bases between. The CDR3 has 13 amino acids. The CDR3: CASSYSAFNEQFF. The CDR3 DNA sequence: TGTGCCAGCAGTTACTCGGCTTTCAATGAGCAGTTCTTC.

This clone was observed a few times. V usage is TRBV12-5 and J usage is TRBJ2-1; D uncertain. There are 16 residues in the CDR3. Germline V CDR1 and CDR2: LGHNT, FRNRAP. V was pared by 3 bases and J by 4 bases, with 16 bases between. In DNA form, the CDR3 reads TGTGCTAGTGGTTTTTCCCTGACTGGTGAATACAATGAGCAGTTCTTC. Protein sequence: CASGFSLTGEYNEQFF.

By its share, this clone is medium-sized. This rearrangement joins TRBV19 to TRBJ1-1; D call uncertain. Per the germline V gene, CDR1 is LNHDA and CDR2 is SQIVND (reference sequence). This CDR3 has 16 residues. V shed 8 bases and J shed 4 bases, with 23 bases lying between them. CDR3 amino acids: CASSSLIDFRVTEAFF. The CDR3 DNA follows: TGTGCCAGTTCCAGCCTTATAGACTTTCGGGTCACTGAAGCTTTCTTT.